Below are 10 T cell receptor beta chains sequenced from a single sample in a study of shared clonotypes between healthy human individuals. Only in-frame clones appear in the TCRdb table, and some are missing; sequencing was by immunoSEQ multiplex PCR. The table includes more than 2,000,000 clones, approximately 94% detected once. The sample taken for sequencing was naive CD4+ T cells sorted from blood. Regarding subset: CD45RA+ positively selected. All receptors derive from a man younger than 35 in good health.

The chain joins TRBV30 to TRBJ2-7; D is unresolved. The ends were cut back, 2 bases at V and 2 bases at J, with 16 bases in the middle. CDR3 size: 15 residues. In germline, CDR1 is GTSNPN, CDR2 SVGIG (reference sequence). CDR3 sequence (DNA): TGTGCCTGGAGTCCTTCACGACACAGCCCCTACGAGCAGTACTTC. The encoded protein is CAWSPSRHSPYEQYF. Drawing the rest from reference TRBV30 and TRBJ2-7, the complete variable domain is SQTIHQWPATLVQPVGSPLSLECTVEGTSNPNLYWYRQAAGRGLQLLFYSVGIGQISSEVPQNLSASRPQDRQFILSSKKLLLSDSGFYLCAWSPSRHSPYEQYFGPGTRLTVT.

The count of this clone is one. The chain recombines TRBV19 with TRBJ1-2, with D unresolved. Germline-derived CDR1 and CDR2 are LNHDA and SQIVND (reference sequence). V shed 3 bases and J shed 5 bases, with 13 bases lying between them. There are 14 residues in the CDR3. In DNA, the CDR3 is TGTGCCAGTAGTATTTGGAGAACAGATTATGGCTACACCTTC. Amino acid sequence: CASSIWRTDYGYTF.

The chain carries TRBV11-3 and TRBJ2-1; TRBD2 might be the D (6 bases). Germline-derived CDR1 and CDR2 are SGHNT and YENEEA. The ends were cut back, 4 bases at V and 7 bases at J, with 17 bases in the middle. The CDR3 runs to 15 residues. The DNA of the CDR3 is TGTGCCAGCAGCTCCGGGACCCTAGGAGGGAATGAGCAGTTCTTC. Its protein is CASSSGTLGGNEQFF.

The chain employs TRBV19 and TRBJ2-7; 9 bases align to TRBD1. Germline CDR1 reads LNHDA; CDR2 reads SQIVND (reference sequence). This CDR3 spans 15 amino acids. Unmatched junction bases numbered 6, after V lost 4 bases and J lost 2 bases. The CDR3 bases are TGTGCCAGTAGTAAGTTGGACAGGGGCCCCTACGAGCAGTACTTC. This codes for CASSKLDRGPYEQYF.

The gene calls are TRBV2 and TRBJ2-7; 7 nucleotides align to TRBD1. The CDR3 runs 13 residues. The V segment lost 6 bases and the J segment 4 bases; nucleotides outside the gene matches: 6. Looked up from germline, CDR1 is SNHLY and CDR2 is FYNNEI. CDR3 DNA sequence: TGTGCCAGCAGGTTGGACAGGAATTACGAGCAGTACTTC. Translating it yields CASRLDRNYEQYF.

The rearrangement uses TRBV12-2 and TRBJ2-7; TRBD1, the table's D call, lacks a check against the DNA. TRBV12-2 has pseudogene status. CDR3 size: 18 residues. In DNA form, the CDR3 reads TGTGCAAGTCGCTTAGTATGGGATCGGGTGGTAGGGGGCGACGAGCAGTACTTC. Protein product: CASRLVWDRVVGGDEQYF.

The J gene is TRBJ1-3, the V gene TRBV30, with D unclear. Per the germline V gene, CDR1 is GTSNPN and CDR2 is SVGIG (reference sequence). The CDR3 consists of 14 residues. Between the trimmed V and J ends, which lost 3 bases and 0 bases, there was a span of 9 bases. The DNA for the CDR3 is TGTGCCTGGAGGAATTCCGGCTCTGGAAACACCATATATTTT. The encoded protein is CAWRNSGSGNTIYF. Based on the CDR3 plus reference TRBV30 and TRBJ1-3, the full variable domain is SQTIHQWPATLVQPVGSPLSLECTVEGTSNPNLYWYRQAAGRGLQLLFYSVGIGQISSEVPQNLSASRPQDRQFILSSKKLLLSDSGFYLCAWRNSGSGNTIYFGEGSWLTVV.

This rearrangement joins TRBV4-1 to TRBJ2-1; 7 bases match TRBD2. Germline assignment: CDR1 MGHRA and CDR2 YSYEKL. The CDR3 covers 15 residues. J lost 3 bases, V lost 4 bases, and 6 bases had no gene match. CDR3 sequence: CASSLGLVSYNEQFF. For the CDR3, the DNA is TGCGCCAGCAGCCTAGGACTAGTGAGCTACAATGAGCAGTTCTTC.

V usage is TRBV28 and J usage is TRBJ2-5, with a tentative D call TRBD2 (6 bases). The CDR3 is made up of 15 amino acids. V was pared by 6 bases and J by 4 bases, with 18 bases between. Per the germline V gene, CDR1 is MDHEN and CDR2 is SYDVKM. This CDR3 is CASRAEGGKGETQYF. The CDR3 bases are TGTGCCAGCAGGGCGGAGGGAGGAAAGGGAGAGACCCAGTACTTC.

The chain carries TRBV15 and TRBJ2-5; 11 bases are a match to TRBD1. The germline V gene encodes CDR1 LNHNV and CDR2 YYDKDF (reference sequence). Trimming removed 6 bases from V and 4 bases from J; junction bases left unmatched: 4. This CDR3 spans 14 amino acids. The CDR3 spells CATRGQGAGETQYF. DNA for the CDR3: TGTGCCACCAGAGGACAGGGGGCCGGAGAGACCCAGTACTTC.